Shown below are 31 T cell receptor beta chains from a single sample sequenced in a study of T cells expressing NK-cell markers. TCRdb re-called the 5' RACE reads; one entry per CDR3 protein, DNA not given. This sample contains fewer than 300,000 distinct CDR3 sequences. What was sequenced was blood T cells: a sorted CD56 or NKG2C T cell subset, CD4+ or CD8+ T cells, or bulk PBMC T cells (not recorded which). The receptor set was obtained from a woman between 18 and 70 years old in good health.

The chain uses TRBV19 and TRBJ1-2; the TRBD1 assignment by TCRdb is unverifiable without DNA. Germline CDR1 reads LNHDA; CDR2 reads SQIVND (reference sequence). The CDR3 has 15 amino acids. The CDR3 sequence: CASSDPRVLFYGYTF.

The rearrangement joins TRBV12-3 or TRBV12-4 to TRBJ2-1; TCRdb's D call of TRBD1 is untestable without DNA. The CDR3 is 16 amino acids. The CDR3 spells CASSYASRGTGSEQFF.

The V gene is TRBV4-3, the J gene TRBJ1-2; there is no DNA to check the TCRdb D call of TRBD1. The length of the CDR3 is 18 residues. CDR1 and CDR2 from the germline V gene are LGHNA and YSLEER. The chain's CDR3 is CASSHYIGQVGANYGCTF.

The CDR3: CASSQEILGLPPYEQYF. J is TRBJ2-7 and V is TRBV4-2; TCRdb lists TRBD2, though no DNA is available to test this call. There are 17 residues in the CDR3. Germline CDR1 and CDR2: LGHNA and YNFKEQ.

The chain is built from TRBV14 and TRBJ2-5; TCRdb returns TRBD1, unconfirmable since there is no DNA. This CDR3 comprises 12 residues. The V gene's germline CDR1 is SGHDN and CDR2 FVKESK. CDR3 residues: CASRKGEETQYF.

The chain has TRBV11-2 and TRBJ2-2; TCRdb indicates TRBD2, and absent DNA this call remains unverified. The CDR3 runs 18 residues. Germline assignment: CDR1 SGHAT and CDR2 FQNNGV. The CDR3: CASSYRPTSGSGTGELFF.

The V gene is TRBV19, the J gene TRBJ2-7; TCRdb lists TRBD2, though no DNA is available to test this call. The CDR3 contains 14 residues. CDR1 and CDR2 from the germline V gene are LNHDA and SQIVND (reference sequence). The CDR3 reads CASSSGEGRYEQYF.

The chain has TRBV14 and TRBJ1-4; the TCRdb call, TRBD1, lacks DNA for checking. This CDR3 is built from 13 residues. Germline CDR1 SGHDN, CDR2 FVKESK. CDR3 in amino acids: CASSEQLNEKLFF.

The rearrangement links TRBV12-3 or TRBV12-4 to TRBJ1-1; TCRdb lists TRBD1, though no DNA is available to test this call. This CDR3 is built from 14 residues. The CDR3 here is CASSLGGGVAEAFF.

This chain uses TRBV7-9 with TRBJ1-4; no DNA is available, so the TRBD1 call from TCRdb remains unchecked. Germline V gene sequence: CDR1 SEHNR, CDR2 FQNEAQ (reference sequence). The CDR3 has 15 residues. This CDR3 reads CASSLDGGMSEKLFF.

The rearrangement uses TRBV30 and TRBJ2-3; TCRdb designates TRBD2, a call that cannot be tested without DNA. Per germline, CDR1 GTSNPN and CDR2 SVGIG (reference sequence). This CDR3 region has 14 residues. The chain's CDR3 is CAWRLAGGTDTQYF.

The rearrangement joins TRBV7-2 to TRBJ2-7; TCRdb's D gene call, TRBD1, goes unchecked for lack of DNA. The germline gives CDR1 SGHTA, CDR2 FQGNSA. This CDR3 has 15 amino acids. Here the CDR3 reads CASSPQHGVPYEQYF.

The rearrangement uses TRBV4-2 and TRBJ2-7; TCRdb calls TRBD2, which cannot be checked without DNA. There are 15 residues in the CDR3. Per germline, CDR1 LGHNA and CDR2 YNFKEQ. This CDR3 is CASSLILANPYEQYF.

The rearrangement joins TRBV5-6 to TRBJ2-7. CDR3 length: 14 residues. Germline CDR1 reads SGHDT; CDR2 reads YYEEEE. The CDR3 sequence: CASSAAGYSYEQYF.

This chain's CDR3 is CASKSYSTDTQYF. This rearrangement joins TRBV10-2 to TRBJ2-3. Germline V gene lookup returns CDR1 WSHSY and CDR2 SAAADI. The CDR3 loop spans 13 amino acids.

The V call is TRBV12-3 or TRBV12-4, the J call TRBJ2-3; TCRdb's D gene call, TRBD1, goes unchecked for lack of DNA. The CDR3 has 16 amino acids. This chain's CDR3 is CASSPRGAGPTDTQYF.

The CDR3 loop reads CASSRQIHEQFF. The chain links TRBV3-1 to TRBJ2-1. Germline values: CDR1 LGHDT, CDR2 YNNKEL (reference sequence). The CDR3 is 12 amino acids.

This rearrangement joins TRBV6-2 or TRBV6-3 to TRBJ1-5. Germline CDR1 is MNHEY and CDR2 is SVGEGT. There are 13 residues in the CDR3. The CDR3 protein is CASSYSTRRPQHF.

The chain couples TRBV29-1 to TRBJ2-3; with no DNA, the TCRdb D assignment of TRBD1 cannot be verified. The germline CDR1 and CDR2 sequences are SQVTM and ANQGSEA. The length of the CDR3 is 11 residues. CDR3 loop: CSAWGSDTQYF.

The CDR3 spells CATSRTTALAGGVDEQFF. V usage is TRBV15 and J usage is TRBJ2-1; TCRdb proposes TRBD2, but this gene call is untestable without DNA. The CDR3 spans 18 residues. Germline V CDR1 and CDR2: LNHNV, YYDKDF (reference sequence).

The chain combines TRBV7-2 with TRBJ2-3; with no DNA, the TCRdb D assignment of TRBD2 cannot be verified. This CDR3 comprises 16 residues. Germline V gives CDR1 SGHTA, CDR2 FQGNSA. Here the CDR3 reads CASSQNPSGSTDTQYF.

The rearrangement joins TRBV12-3 or TRBV12-4 to TRBJ1-4; the D gene TCRdb calls, TRBD1, cannot be checked with no DNA. This CDR3 has 12 amino acids. CDR3 region: CASSSITGGLFF.

The chain combines TRBV20-1 with TRBJ2-2; TCRdb calls TRBD2, which cannot be checked without DNA. Germline lookup yields CDR1 DFQATT and CDR2 SNEGSKA (reference sequence). The CDR3 contains 16 residues. CDR3 protein: CSAPGLAGLNTGELFF.

The chain joins TRBV29-1 to TRBJ2-1; TCRdb returns TRBD2, unconfirmable since there is no DNA. CDR1 is SQVTM and CDR2 is ANQGSEA in the germline V gene. The CDR3 is made up of 15 amino acids. CDR3 loop: CSVIPSGRVYNEQFF.

The chain links TRBV7-6 to TRBJ1-4; TCRdb calls TRBD1, which cannot be checked without DNA. Germline values: CDR1 SGHVS, CDR2 FNYEAQ. This CDR3 spans 16 amino acids. The CDR3 reads CASSLGTGKRNEKLFF. Full variable domain (outside the CDR3, taken from reference TRBV7-6 and TRBJ1-4): GAGVSQSPRYKVTKRGQDVALRCDPISGHVSLYWYRQALGQGPEFLTYFNYEAQQDKSGLPNDRFSAERPEGSISTLTIQRTEQRDSAMYRCASSLGTGKRNEKLFFGSGTQLSVL.

The V call is TRBV5-6, the J call TRBJ1-5. In germline, CDR1 is SGHDT, CDR2 YYEEEE. The CDR3 is 14 residues long. CDR3 sequence reads: CASSLLGYGQPQHF. Using reference TRBV5-6 and TRBJ1-5 for the parts outside the CDR3, the full variable domain is DAGVTQSPTHLIKTRGQQVTLRCSPKSGHDTVSWYQQALGQGPQFIFQYYEEEERQRGNFPDRFSGHQFPNYSSELNVNALLLGDSALYLCASSLLGYGQPQHFGDGTRLSIL.

This chain connects TRBV20-1 to TRBJ2-5. Per the germline V gene, CDR1 is DFQATT and CDR2 is SNEGSKA (reference sequence). The length of the CDR3 is 14 residues. The CDR3 here is CSARDAYSQETQYF.

The rearrangement joins TRBV7-9 to TRBJ2-3; there is no DNA to check the TCRdb D call of TRBD2. The CDR3 loop spans 13 amino acids. CDR1 is SEHNR, CDR2 FQNEAQ, per germline (reference sequence). CDR3 loop: CASSLPPTDTQYF. The full variable domain, rest sourced from reference TRBV7-9 and TRBJ2-3, is DTGVSQNPRHKITKRGQNVTFRCDPISEHNRLYWYRQTLGQGPEFLTYFQNEAQLEKSRLLSDRFSAERPKGSFSTLEIQRTEQGDSAMYLCASSLPPTDTQYFGPGTRLTVL.

This chain joins TRBV12-3 or TRBV12-4 and TRBJ1-4. This CDR3 spans 15 amino acids. The CDR3 here is CASSLVGKSNEKLFF.

The chain recombines TRBV7-9 with TRBJ1-1. CDR1 is SEHNR, CDR2 FQNEAQ, per germline (reference sequence). CDR3 length: 14 amino acids. The CDR3 reads CASRLSQMNTEAFF.

The V gene is TRBV19, the J gene TRBJ1-1. CDR3 size: 13 residues. Germline CDR1 is LNHDA and CDR2 is SQIVND (reference sequence). The chain's CDR3 is CASSIDARTEAFF.